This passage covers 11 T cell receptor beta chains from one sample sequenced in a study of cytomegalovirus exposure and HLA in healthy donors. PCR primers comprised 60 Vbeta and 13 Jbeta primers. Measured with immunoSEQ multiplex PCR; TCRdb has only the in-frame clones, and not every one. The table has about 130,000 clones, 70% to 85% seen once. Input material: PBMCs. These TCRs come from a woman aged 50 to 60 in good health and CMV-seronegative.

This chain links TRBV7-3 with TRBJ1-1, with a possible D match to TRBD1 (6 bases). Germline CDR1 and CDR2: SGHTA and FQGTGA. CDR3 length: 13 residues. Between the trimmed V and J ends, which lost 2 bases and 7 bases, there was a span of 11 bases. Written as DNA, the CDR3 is TGTGCCAGCAGCTTAGGGGGGGCTAATGAAGCTTTCTTT. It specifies CASSLGGANEAFF.

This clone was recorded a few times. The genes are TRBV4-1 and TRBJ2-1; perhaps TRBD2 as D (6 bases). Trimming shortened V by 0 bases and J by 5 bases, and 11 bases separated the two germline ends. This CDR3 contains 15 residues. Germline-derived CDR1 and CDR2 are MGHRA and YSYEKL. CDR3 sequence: CASSQDRGVHNEQFF. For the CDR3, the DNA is TGCGCCAGCAGCCAAGATCGCGGGGTACACAATGAGCAGTTCTTC.

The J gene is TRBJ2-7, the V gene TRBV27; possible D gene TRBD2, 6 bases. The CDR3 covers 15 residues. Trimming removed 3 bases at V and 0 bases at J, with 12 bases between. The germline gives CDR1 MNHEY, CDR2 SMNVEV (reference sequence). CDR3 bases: TGTGCCAGCAGTTTTGGGGAGGCCAGCTCCTACGAGCAGTACTTC. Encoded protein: CASSFGEASSYEQYF.

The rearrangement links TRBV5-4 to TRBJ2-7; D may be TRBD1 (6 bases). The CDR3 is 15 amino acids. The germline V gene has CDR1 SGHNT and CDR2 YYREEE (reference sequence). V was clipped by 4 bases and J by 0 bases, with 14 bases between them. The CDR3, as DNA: TGTGCCAGCAGCCTAAACTGGGACACCTCCTACGAGCAGTACTTC. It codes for CASSLNWDTSYEQYF.

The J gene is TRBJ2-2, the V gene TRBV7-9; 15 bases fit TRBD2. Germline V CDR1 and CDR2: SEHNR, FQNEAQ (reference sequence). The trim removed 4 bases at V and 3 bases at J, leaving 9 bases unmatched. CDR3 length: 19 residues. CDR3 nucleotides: TGTGCCAGCAGCTCTAGCGGGACTAGCGGGAGGATATACACCGGGGAGCTGTTTTTT. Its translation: CASSSSGTSGRIYTGELFF.

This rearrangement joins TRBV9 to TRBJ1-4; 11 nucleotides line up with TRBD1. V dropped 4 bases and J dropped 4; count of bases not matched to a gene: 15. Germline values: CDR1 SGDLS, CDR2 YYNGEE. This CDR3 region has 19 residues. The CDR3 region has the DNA TGTGCCAGCAGCCTAAGTCCCGGGACAGGGGGTGGAGATAATGAAAAACTGTTTTTT. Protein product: CASSLSPGTGGGDNEKLFF.

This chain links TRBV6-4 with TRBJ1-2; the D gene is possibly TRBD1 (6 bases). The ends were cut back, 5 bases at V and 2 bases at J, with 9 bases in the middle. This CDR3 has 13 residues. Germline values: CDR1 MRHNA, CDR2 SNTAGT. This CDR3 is CASSQGMNYGYTF. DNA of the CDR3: TGTGCCAGCAGTCAGGGGATGAACTATGGCTACACCTTC.

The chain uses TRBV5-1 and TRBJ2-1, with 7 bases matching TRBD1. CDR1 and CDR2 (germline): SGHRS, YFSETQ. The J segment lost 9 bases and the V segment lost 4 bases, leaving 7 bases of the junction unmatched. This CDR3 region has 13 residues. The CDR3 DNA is TGCGCCAGCAGCATCGAACAGGGGCGTGAGCAGTTCTTC. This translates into CASSIEQGREQFF.

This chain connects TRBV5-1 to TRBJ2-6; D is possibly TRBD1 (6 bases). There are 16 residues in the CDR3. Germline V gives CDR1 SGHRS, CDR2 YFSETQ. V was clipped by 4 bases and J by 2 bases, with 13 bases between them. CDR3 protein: CASSAQGTTGANVLTF. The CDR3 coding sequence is TGCGCCAGCAGCGCTCAGGGGACAACTGGGGCCAACGTCCTGACTTTC.

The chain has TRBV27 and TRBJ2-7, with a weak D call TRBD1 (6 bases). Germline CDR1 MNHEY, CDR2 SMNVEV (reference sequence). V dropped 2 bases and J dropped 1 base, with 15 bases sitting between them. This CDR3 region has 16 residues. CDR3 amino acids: CASSLSWTELSYEQYF. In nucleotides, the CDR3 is TGTGCCAGCAGTTTAAGCTGGACAGAACTTTCCTACGAGCAGTACTTC.

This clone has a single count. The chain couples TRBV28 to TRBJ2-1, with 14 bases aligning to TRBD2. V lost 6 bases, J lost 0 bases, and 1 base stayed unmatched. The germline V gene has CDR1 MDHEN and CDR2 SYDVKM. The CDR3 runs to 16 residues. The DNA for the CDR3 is TGTGCCAGCAGGGGGACTAGCGGGGGCTCCTACAATGAGCAGTTCTTC. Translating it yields CASRGTSGGSYNEQFF.